The 14 T cell receptor beta chains below all came from one sample that was sequenced in a study of cytomegalovirus exposure and HLA in healthy donors. The PCR made use of 60 Vbeta and 13 Jbeta primers. Profiled with immunoSEQ multiplex PCR; TCRdb holds only in-frame clones, not every one. The sample holds over 100,000 clones, roughly 65% seen once. Specimen: PBMCs. The receptors derive from a man aged 40-49 years in good health and CMV-seropositive.

The chain couples TRBV19 to TRBJ1-2, with D possibly being TRBD1 (6 bases). This CDR3 spans 15 amino acids. The germline V gene encodes CDR1 LNHDA and CDR2 SQIVND (reference sequence). Trimming shortened V by 3 bases and J by 9 bases, and 20 bases separated the two germline ends. In DNA, the CDR3 is TGTGCCAGTAGTATTGCCGGGACACTCGCCGGGAGCTACACCTTC. It encodes CASSIAGTLAGSYTF.

This clone is a singleton in its sample. V usage is TRBV27 and J usage is TRBJ2-1; the match to TRBD2 covers 7 bases. V lost 1 base to trimming and J lost 4 bases; unmatched junction nucleotides: 7. Germline V CDR1 and CDR2: MNHEY, SMNVEV (reference sequence). CDR3 length: 16 amino acids. In DNA, the CDR3 is TGTGCCAGCAGTTTATTATTGTCTAGCGGATACAATGAGCAGTTCTTC. Translation: CASSLLLSSGYNEQFF.

V usage is TRBV9 and J usage is TRBJ2-4, with a possible D match to TRBD2 (6 bases). CDR1 SGDLS and CDR2 YYNGEE come from the germline V gene. The CDR3 has 16 residues. V was shortened by 0 bases and J by 0 bases, with 10 bases between the two germline ends. CDR3 nucleotide sequence: TGTGCCAGCAGCGTAGACGGGAGCTCAGCCAAAAACATTCAGTACTTC. Encoded protein: CASSVDGSSAKNIQYF.

There are a few counts of this clone. The gene calls are TRBV11-1 and TRBJ2-5; 10 positions agree with TRBD2. In germline, CDR1 is SGHAT, CDR2 FQDESV (reference sequence). The CDR3 is made up of 16 amino acids. J lost 5 bases, V lost 5 bases, and 11 bases had no gene match. CDR3 region: CASSLRLAGVYETQYF. Here the CDR3 DNA reads TGTGCCAGCAGCCTCCGGCTAGCGGGGGTCTATGAGACCCAGTACTTC.

The rearrangement uses TRBV2 and TRBJ1-4; 11 bases match TRBD1. CDR3 length: 15 amino acids. With V trimmed by 7 bases and J by 8 bases, 9 bases remained unmatched. Germline V lookup: CDR1 SNHLY, CDR2 FYNNEI. This CDR3 is CASNSGQGAREKLFF. The CDR3, as DNA: TGTGCCAGCAATTCCGGACAGGGGGCAAGGGAAAAACTGTTTTTT. The whole variable domain, filled in from reference TRBV2 and TRBJ1-4, reads EPEVTQTPSHQVTQMGQEVILRCVPISNHLYFYWYRQILGQKVEFLVSFYNNEISEKSEIFDDQFSVERPDGSNFTLKIRSTKLEDSAMYFCASNSGQGAREKLFFGSGTQLSVL.

The chain recombines TRBV9 with TRBJ1-3; 9 positions agree with TRBD1. This CDR3 is 15 amino acids long. From germline, CDR1 is SGDLS and CDR2 YYNGEE. The J segment lost 6 bases and the V segment lost 2 bases, leaving 6 bases of the junction unmatched. The CDR3 sequence: CASSVLTGGENTIYF. As DNA, the CDR3 is TGTGCCAGCAGCGTTTTAACAGGGGGCGAAAACACCATATATTTT. The whole variable domain, remainder taken from reference TRBV9 and TRBJ1-3, is DSGVTQTPKHLITATGQRVTLRCSPRSGDLSVYWYQQSLDQGLQFLIQYYNGEERAKGNILERFSAQQFPDLHSELNLSSLELGDSALYFCASSVLTGGENTIYFGEGSWLTVV.

The rearrangement links TRBV9 to TRBJ2-5, with a possible D match to TRBD1 (5 bases). The DNA matches TRBJ2-7 better at its end, which makes the J call doubtful. The CDR3 runs 14 residues. Germline V CDR1 and CDR2: SGDLS, YYNGEE. The CDR3 protein is CASSASGIGYEQYF. CDR3 in DNA: TGTGCCAGCAGCGCCTCAGGGATAGGTTACGAGCAGTACTTC.

The rearrangement joins TRBV6-1 to TRBJ2-2; D remains ambiguous. The germline gives CDR1 MNHNS, CDR2 SASEGT. The CDR3 sequence is 14 residues long. The germline V and J ends were trimmed by 2 bases and 4 bases, with 8 bases remaining between them. The CDR3 loop reads CASSEIGSTGELFF. CDR3 bases: TGTGCCAGCAGTGAAATTGGCTCCACCGGGGAGCTGTTTTTT.

This clone was seen only once. Within the sample, other DNA sequences also encode this same CDR3. This chain uses TRBV5-1 with TRBJ2-7, with 11 bases fitting TRBD1. Losses at the gene ends were 4 bases for V and 2 bases for J; bases not matched to a gene: 2. The CDR3 sequence is 14 residues long. Germline V lookup: CDR1 SGHRS, CDR2 YFSETQ. This chain's CDR3 is CASSPGQGAYEQYF. CDR3 DNA: TGCGCCAGCAGCCCGGGACAGGGGGCCTACGAGCAGTACTTC.

This clone was counted between two and nine times. This sequence joins TRBV12-2 and TRBJ2-2; TRBD1, the D gene given by the table, was not confirmed from the DNA. TRBV12-2 is annotated as a pseudogene. The CDR3 runs to 18 residues. In DNA form, the CDR3 reads TGTGCAAGTCGCACTTTTGGGACCGGACAGGGACGGACCGGGGAGCTGTTTTTT. This codes for CASRTFGTGQGRTGELFF.

The V and J genes are TRBV6-5 and TRBJ1-2; TRBD1 might be the D (6 bases). Trimming took off 2 bases at V and 5 bases at J, with 15 bases between the two ends. CDR1 is MNHEY, CDR2 SVGAGI, per germline. The length of the CDR3 is 15 residues. This CDR3 is CASSYQGHRGYGYTF. The CDR3 region has the DNA TGTGCCAGCAGTTACCAGGGACATCGGGGTTATGGCTACACCTTC.

This sequence joins TRBV7-9 and TRBJ1-2; D not certain. Trimming took off 5 bases at V and 3 bases at J, with 10 bases between the two ends. Germline V CDR1 and CDR2: SEHNR, FQNEAQ (reference sequence). CDR3 length: 13 amino acids. The CDR3 DNA reads TGTGCCAGCAGCCCTGCCGGAGACTATGGCTACACCTTC. Translation gives CASSPAGDYGYTF.

J is TRBJ1-5 and V is TRBV25-1; 11 positions match TRBD1. The CDR3 sequence is 17 residues long. Germline V CDR1 and CDR2: MGHDK, SYGVNS. The J segment lost 4 bases and the V segment lost 4 bases, leaving 9 bases of the junction unmatched. The CDR3 spells CASSGPGQGGWNQPQHF. The DNA for the CDR3 is TGTGCCAGCAGTGGACCGGGACAGGGGGGTTGGAATCAGCCCCAGCATTTT.

The V call is TRBV11-2, the J call TRBJ2-7, with no clear D. Germline CDR1 and CDR2: SGHAT and FQNNGV. The CDR3 runs to 13 residues. The germline V and J ends were trimmed by 0 bases and 2 bases, with 5 bases remaining between them. The chain's CDR3 is CASSLDPAYEQYF. The CDR3 nucleotides read TGTGCCAGCAGCTTAGACCCCGCCTACGAGCAGTACTTC.